This is a list of T cell receptor beta chains from one sample in a study of blood T cell repertoires in COVID-19. Measured with immunoSEQ multiplex PCR; TCRdb has only the in-frame clones, and not every one. Of under 300,000 clones in the sample, approximately 85% are singletons; the top ten hold approximately 9.9%. The sequenced sample was peripheral blood. These receptors were taken from a woman between 65 and 79 years old with acute or convalescent COVID-19. The CDR3 runs from the conserved cysteine through the conserved F or W. D genes are given only for firm matches. Part of the rows lack a size; the others show once, few, many or a class for expanded clones.

len: 13
j_gene: TRBJ1-1
abundance: NA
d_gene: NA
v_gene: TRBV3-1/TRBV3-2
CDR3aa: CASSRGHNTEAFF
CDR3nt: TGTGCCAGCAGCCGAGGGCACAACACTGAAGCTTTCTTT

len: 13
j_gene: TRBJ1-2
abundance: NA
d_gene: TRBD1
v_gene: TRBV29-1
CDR3aa: CSAAVGQNYGYTF
CDR3nt: TGCAGCGCCGCGGTGGGACAGAACTATGGCTACACCTTC

len: 13
j_gene: TRBJ2-1
abundance: NA
d_gene: NA
v_gene: TRBV24-1
CDR3aa: CATSDPDWDEQFF
CDR3nt: TGTGCCACCAGTGATCCCGACTGGGATGAGCAGTTCTTC

len: 11
j_gene: TRBJ2-7
abundance: NA
d_gene: NA
v_gene: TRBV5-4
CDR3aa: CASSLYSEQYF
CDR3nt: TGTGCCAGCAGCTTGTATTCCGAGCAGTACTTC

len: 12
j_gene: TRBJ1-6
abundance: NA
d_gene: NA
v_gene: TRBV30
CDR3aa: CAWNYVGSPLHF
CDR3nt: TGTGCCTGGAACTATGTCGGGTCACCCCTCCACTTT

len: 14
j_gene: TRBJ2-5
abundance: once
d_gene: NA
v_gene: TRBV18
CDR3aa: CASSPMAGQETQYF
CDR3nt: TGTGCCAGCTCACCAATGGCAGGGCAAGAGACCCAGTACTTC

len: 14
j_gene: TRBJ1-2
abundance: NA
d_gene: NA
v_gene: TRBV11-2
CDR3aa: CASSLGPGMKGYTF
CDR3nt: TGTGCCAGCAGCTTAGGTCCCGGTATGAAGGGCTACACCTTC

len: 14
j_gene: TRBJ1-4
abundance: NA
d_gene: NA
v_gene: TRBV5-8
CDR3aa: CASSLVQSNEKLFF
CDR3nt: TGTGCCAGCAGCTTGGTACAGAGTAATGAAAAACTGTTTTTT

len: 15
j_gene: TRBJ2-1
abundance: NA
d_gene: TRBD1
v_gene: TRBV7-2
CDR3aa: CASSYDRAFPNEQFF
CDR3nt: TGTGCCAGCAGCTACGACAGGGCCTTCCCCAATGAGCAGTTCTTC

len: 12
j_gene: TRBJ2-7
abundance: NA
d_gene: NA
v_gene: TRBV13
CDR3aa: CASSLRYHEQYF
CDR3nt: TGTGCCAGCAGCTTACGCTACCACGAGCAGTACTTC

len: 14
j_gene: TRBJ1-2
abundance: NA
d_gene: NA
v_gene: TRBV20-1
CDR3aa: CSASQGLTNYGYTF
CDR3nt: TGCAGTGCTAGTCAGGGGTTGACTAACTATGGCTACACCTTC

len: 13
j_gene: TRBJ2-1
abundance: once
d_gene: TRBD1
v_gene: TRBV5-1
CDR3aa: CASSALPGQDKFF
CDR3nt: TGCGCCAGCAGCGCATTGCCGGGACAGGATAAGTTCTTC

len: 11
j_gene: TRBJ1-1
abundance: NA
d_gene: NA
v_gene: TRBV11-2
CDR3aa: CASKLNTEAFF
CDR3nt: TGTGCCAGCAAACTTAACACTGAAGCTTTCTTT

len: 14
j_gene: TRBJ2-3
abundance: NA
d_gene: NA
v_gene: TRBV7-3
CDR3aa: CASSLAGAPDTQYF
CDR3nt: TGTGCCAGCAGCTTAGCGGGGGCTCCGGATACGCAGTATTTT

len: 12
j_gene: TRBJ2-7
abundance: NA
d_gene: NA
v_gene: TRBV11-2
CDR3aa: CASLLGGYEQYF
CDR3nt: TGTGCCAGCCTTTTGGGGGGCTACGAGCAGTACTTC

len: 14
j_gene: TRBJ1-5
abundance: NA
d_gene: NA
v_gene: TRBV7-9
CDR3aa: CASSLGQRAQPQHF
CDR3nt: TGTGCCAGCAGCTTAGGACAACGAGCCCAGCCCCAGCATTTT